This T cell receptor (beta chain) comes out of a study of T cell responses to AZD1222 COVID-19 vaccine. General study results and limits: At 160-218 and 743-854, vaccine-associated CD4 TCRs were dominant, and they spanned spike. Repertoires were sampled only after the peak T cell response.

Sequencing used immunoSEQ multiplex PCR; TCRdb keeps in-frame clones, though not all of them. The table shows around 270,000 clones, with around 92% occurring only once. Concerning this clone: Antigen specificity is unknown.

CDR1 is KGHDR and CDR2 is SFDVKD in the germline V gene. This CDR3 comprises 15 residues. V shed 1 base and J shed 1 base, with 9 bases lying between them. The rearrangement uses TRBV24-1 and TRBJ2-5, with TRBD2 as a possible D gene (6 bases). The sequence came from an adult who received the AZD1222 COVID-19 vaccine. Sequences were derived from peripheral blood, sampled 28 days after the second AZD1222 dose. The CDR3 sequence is CATSDFGDSQETQYF. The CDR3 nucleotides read TGTGCCACCAGTGATTTTGGGGACTCCCAAGAGACCCAGTACTTC.